This TCR beta chain was profiled in a study of control samples from healthy donors and cancer patients. This clone was seen more than once but under ten times. Germline loops: CDR1 LNHDA, CDR2 SQIVND (reference sequence). The CDR3 spans 15 residues. The ends were cut back, 6 bases at V and 4 bases at J, with 16 bases in the middle. Repertoires were generated with immunoSEQ multiplex PCR, while TCRdb's copy carries only in-frame clones and drops some. The sample includes about 89,000 clones, more than 70% of them seen just once. The sequence was obtained from a woman aged 40 to 49 in good health. The sample taken for sequencing was blood. This chain connects TRBV19 to TRBJ1-5; possibly TRBD1 for D (6 bases). This chain's CDR3 is CASSPEGGANQPQHF. CDR3 nucleotides: TGTGCCAGTAGCCCCGAGGGGGGGGCGAATCAGCCCCAGCATTTT. Full variable domain (remainder filled in from reference TRBV19 and TRBJ1-5): DGGITQSPKYLFRKEGQNVTLSCEQNLNHDAMYWYRQDPGQGLRLIYYSQIVNDFQKGDIAEGYSVSREKKESFPLTVTSAQKNPTAFYLCASSPEGGANQPQHFGDGTRLSIL.